Below, 20 T cell receptor beta chains from the same sample are listed, as sequenced in a study of technical replicates of blood from a few donors. Only in-frame clones appear in the TCRdb table, and some are missing; sequencing was by immunoSEQ multiplex PCR. The table has under 95,000 clones, 92% seen once. Sample: T cells isolated from PBMCs. Source of these receptors: a human donor in good health.

The rearrangement joins TRBV4-3 to TRBJ2-1; 7 bases align to TRBD2. V shed 6 bases and J 3 bases; nucleotides not matched to a gene: 5. Germline V gene data show CDR1 as LGHNA and CDR2 as YSLEER. The CDR3 covers 14 residues. The DNA of the CDR3 is TGCGCCAGCAGTCAGCGGGACCGCTACAATGAGCAGTTCTTC. It encodes CASSQRDRYNEQFF.

The chain carries TRBV4-1 and TRBJ2-2; D is uncertain. The germline V gene has CDR1 MGHRA and CDR2 YSYEKL. The CDR3 is 15 amino acids. Deletions cut 0 bases from V and 1 base from J, with 6 bases between. CDR3 region: CASSQEIQNTGELFF. Written as DNA, the CDR3 is TGCGCCAGCAGCCAAGAAATCCAGAACACCGGGGAGCTGTTTTTT.

This clone is a singleton in its sample. The J gene is TRBJ2-5, the V gene TRBV5-4; D is ambiguous. Germline V gene lookup returns CDR1 SGHNT and CDR2 YYREEE (reference sequence). V lost 2 bases, J lost 0 bases, and 14 bases lay in between. The CDR3 has 16 residues. The CDR3 region is CASSFRAPEHQETQYF. The CDR3 DNA follows: TGTGCCAGCAGCTTTCGAGCTCCCGAGCACCAAGAGACCCAGTACTTC.

The V gene is TRBV7-8, the J gene TRBJ1-1; possibly TRBD1 for D (6 bases). V gave up 3 bases and J gave up 0 bases, with 14 bases separating them. Germline V gene lookup returns CDR1 SGHVS and CDR2 FQNEAQ. The CDR3 has 16 residues. As DNA, the CDR3 is TGTGCCAGCAGCTTGTCGCGGGGGGGGCTGAACACTGAAGCTTTCTTT. This sequence encodes CASSLSRGGLNTEAFF.

The chain recombines TRBV5-6 with TRBJ2-7; 7 nucleotides agree with TRBD1. The germline CDR1 and CDR2 sequences are SGHDT and YYEEEE. The CDR3 sequence is 15 residues long. Trimming at V came to 7 bases and at J to 4 bases, leaving 14 bases not matched to a gene. DNA for the CDR3: TGTGCCAGCGAAACTACCGGGACAGAACCTTACGAGCAGTACTTC. This codes for CASETTGTEPYEQYF.

The chain couples TRBV19 to TRBJ2-2; 9 nucleotides line up with TRBD2. The CDR3 consists of 15 residues. CDR1 is LNHDA, CDR2 SQIVND, per germline (reference sequence). V lost 7 bases, J lost 6 bases, and 9 bases stayed unmatched. CDR3 nucleotides: TGTGCCAGTACTAGCGGGATCTATTTAGCCGGGGAGCTGTTTTTT. It translates to CASTSGIYLAGELFF.

The CDR3 loop reads CSVLPGRAYGYTF. The CDR3 bases are TGCAGCGTTCTACCAGGGCGTGCCTATGGCTACACCTTC. J is TRBJ1-2 and V is TRBV29-1; perhaps TRBD1 as D (5 bases). This CDR3 contains 13 residues. The V and J ends lost 5 bases and 4 bases respectively, with 14 bases between them. The germline gives CDR1 SQVTM, CDR2 ANQGSEA.

The J gene is TRBJ1-2, the V gene TRBV30; D is ambiguous. The V gene lost 3 bases and the J gene lost 4 bases, with 12 bases spanning the gap. Germline V gives CDR1 GTSNPN, CDR2 SVGIG (reference sequence). This CDR3 has 13 amino acids. CDR3: CAWRGIRGYGYTF. In DNA form, the CDR3 reads TGTGCCTGGAGAGGGATTCGGGGCTATGGCTACACCTTC.

The V call is TRBV29-1, the J call TRBJ2-2; perhaps TRBD2 as D (6 bases). The CDR3 has 13 amino acids. CDR1 and CDR2 (germline): SQVTM, ANQGSEA. The V end was cut by 7 bases, the J end by 5 bases, with 14 bases between. CDR3 sequence reads: CSAPVGGTGELFF. For the CDR3, the DNA is TGCAGCGCCCCGGTTGGGGGGACCGGGGAGCTGTTTTTT.

V is TRBV5-1 and J is TRBJ2-7, with D possibly matching TRBD2 (5 bases). CDR3 length: 13 residues. Germline values: CDR1 SGHRS, CDR2 YFSETQ. Trimming shortened V by 4 bases and J by 6 bases, and 14 bases separated the two germline ends. The CDR3: CASSITDFSEQYF. The DNA of the CDR3 is TGCGCCAGCAGCATCACGGACTTTTCCGAGCAGTACTTC.

The genes are TRBV6-6 and TRBJ2-2; maybe TRBD1 (5 bases). V lost 2 bases and J lost 5, with 9 bases in between. This CDR3 has 14 residues. The V gene's germline CDR1 is MNHNY and CDR2 SVGAGI (reference sequence). CDR3 residues: CASSYGRATGELFF. The DNA for the CDR3 is TGTGCCAGCAGTTACGGCAGGGCAACCGGGGAGCTGTTTTTT.

J is TRBJ1-4 and V is TRBV30, with TRBD1 as a possible D gene (5 bases). Germline loops: CDR1 GTSNPN, CDR2 SVGIG (reference sequence). V lost 7 bases to trimming and J lost 0 bases, with 15 bases between them. CDR3 length: 15 amino acids. As DNA, the CDR3 is TGTGCCTATCTGAGAGGGACTGCAACTAATGAAAAACTGTTTTTT. Residues: CAYLRGTATNEKLFF.

The V gene is TRBV7-8, the J gene TRBJ1-5; D is uncertain. This CDR3 has 19 residues. Germline CDR1 reads SGHVS; CDR2 reads FQNEAQ. The germline V and J ends were trimmed by 4 bases and 3 bases, with 25 bases remaining between them. The CDR3: CASSSTYLLGGINNQPQHF. The CDR3 coding sequence is TGTGCCAGCAGCTCCACCTATTTACTTGGAGGAATAAACAATCAGCCCCAGCATTTT.

The rearrangement uses TRBV5-4 and TRBJ1-2, with 9 bases matching TRBD1. The CDR3 has 14 residues. V shed 1 base, J shed 7 bases, and the junction held 5 bases outside the gene matches. CDR1 and CDR2 (germline): SGHNT, YYREEE (reference sequence). CDR3 DNA: TGTGCCAGCAGCTTGTCACAGGGGGCTGGTGGCTACACCTTC. This gives the protein CASSLSQGAGGYTF.

This chain joins TRBV11-2 and TRBJ2-1; 10 bases match TRBD2. Trimming at V came to 4 bases and at J to 5 bases, leaving 2 bases not matched to a gene. Germline CDR1 is SGHAT and CDR2 is FQNNGV. This CDR3 comprises 14 residues. CDR3 residues: CASSWTSGHNEQFF. DNA for the CDR3: TGTGCCAGCAGCTGGACTAGCGGCCACAATGAGCAGTTCTTC.

This chain uses TRBV19 with TRBJ2-7, with D perhaps TRBD2 (5 bases). CDR1 and CDR2 from the germline V gene are LNHDA and SQIVND (reference sequence). This CDR3 has 18 amino acids. V was cut by 2 bases and J by 5 bases, with 25 bases left in between. CDR3 nucleotide sequence: TGTGCCAGTAGTATATCCTCGCCACGACCGGGATCGGTTGACGAGCAGTACTTC. It is translated as CASSISSPRPGSVDEQYF.

The chain recombines TRBV10-1 with TRBJ2-1; TRBD2 matches at 9 bases. V was clipped by 5 bases and J by 0 bases; unmatched bases: 5. The germline V gene has CDR1 WNHNN and CDR2 SYGVQD (reference sequence). CDR3 size: 16 residues. CDR3 bases: TGCGCCAGCAGTCGATATAGCGGGGGCTCCTACAATGAGCAGTTCTTC. Encoded protein: CASSRYSGGSYNEQFF.

The chain is built from TRBV7-2 and TRBJ2-7, with D perhaps TRBD2 (6 bases). Trimming pared 2 bases from V and 3 bases from J, leaving 11 bases between. CDR3 length: 14 residues. Germline V gene data show CDR1 as SGHTA and CDR2 as FQGNSA. CDR3 sequence: CASSLRSSVYEQYF. The CDR3 nucleotides are TGTGCCAGCAGCTTAAGGTCTAGCGTCTACGAGCAGTACTTC.

This clone appeared a single time. In nucleotides, the CDR3 is TGTGCCAGCAGCGCTTCCCTCGGACTAGCCCTTCCTGATACGCAGTATTTT. Its protein product is CASSASLGLALPDTQYF. The chain joins TRBV9 to TRBJ2-3; 8 bases fit TRBD2. Germline CDR1 reads SGDLS; CDR2 reads YYNGEE. The junction had 15 bases not matched to a gene; V was cut back by 3 bases and J by 6 bases. The CDR3 consists of 17 residues.

The V and J genes are TRBV25-1 and TRBJ1-1; 11 bases line up with TRBD1. The ends lost 4 bases at V and 11 bases at J; junction bases unmatched: 9. The CDR3 totals 14 residues. Germline loops: CDR1 MGHDK, CDR2 SYGVNS. Here the CDR3 DNA reads TGTGCCAGCAGTGCCGGACAGGGGGCTTTTCGGGCTTTCTTT. It yields the protein CASSAGQGAFRAFF.